This TCR beta chain was retrieved from a study of T cell responses to AZD1222 COVID-19 vaccine. Whole-study results and caveats: Targeting of unmutated variant regions was reportedly seen in nearly half of spike-specific TCRs. Donors were chiefly white British, with a greater number of females, and clonal diversity was perhaps underestimated. Along spike, vaccine-associated CD4 TCRs were found throughout, with dominance at 160-218 and 743-854.

As for this clone: Antigen unknown.

Germline V gene sequence: CDR1 SNHLY, CDR2 FYNNEI. V shed 8 bases, J shed 8 bases, and the junction held 10 bases outside the gene matches. This CDR3 contains 13 residues. TCRdb keeps only in-frame clones here, not all; method: immunoSEQ multiplex PCR. The sample holds about 180,000 clones, approximately 95% seen once. This receptor was obtained from an adult who received the MenACWY meningococcal vaccine as a control. This sequence joins TRBV2 and TRBJ1-1; 8 nucleotides match TRBD1. The material was peripheral blood, obtained 28 days after the second dose of the MenACWY control vaccine. CDR3 sequence (DNA): TGTGCCAGCTCGGACAGGGAACGGTCCGAAGCTTTCTTT. Its protein is CASSDRERSEAFF.